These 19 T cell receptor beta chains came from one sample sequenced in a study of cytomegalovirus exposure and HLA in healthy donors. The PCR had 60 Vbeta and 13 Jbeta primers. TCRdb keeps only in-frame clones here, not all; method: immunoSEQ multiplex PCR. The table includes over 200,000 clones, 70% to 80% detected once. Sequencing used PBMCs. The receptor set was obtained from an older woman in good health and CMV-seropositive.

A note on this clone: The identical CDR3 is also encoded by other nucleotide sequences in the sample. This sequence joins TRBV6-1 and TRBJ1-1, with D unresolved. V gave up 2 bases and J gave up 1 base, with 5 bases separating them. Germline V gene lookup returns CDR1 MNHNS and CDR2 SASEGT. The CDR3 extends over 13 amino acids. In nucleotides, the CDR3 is TGTGCCAGCAGTGAACACACGAACACTGAAGCTTTCTTT. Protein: CASSEHTNTEAFF.

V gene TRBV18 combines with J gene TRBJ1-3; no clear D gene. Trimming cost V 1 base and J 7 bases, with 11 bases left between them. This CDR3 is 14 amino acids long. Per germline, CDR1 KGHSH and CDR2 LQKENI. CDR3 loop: CASSPQDLANTIYF. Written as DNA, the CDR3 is TGTGCCAGCTCACCACAGGATTTAGCCAACACCATATATTTT.

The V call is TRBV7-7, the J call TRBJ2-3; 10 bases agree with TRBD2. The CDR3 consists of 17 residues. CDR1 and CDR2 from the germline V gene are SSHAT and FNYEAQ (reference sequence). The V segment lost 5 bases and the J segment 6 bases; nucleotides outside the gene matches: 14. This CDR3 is CASSLLTSGEGMDTQYF. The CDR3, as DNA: TGTGCCAGCAGCCTCCTCACTAGCGGGGAGGGGATGGATACGCAGTATTTT. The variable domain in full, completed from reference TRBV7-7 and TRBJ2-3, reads GAGVSQSPRYKVTKRGQDVTLRCDPISSHATLYWYQQALGQGPEFLTYFNYEAQPDKSGLPSDRFSAERPEGSISTLTIQRTEQRDSAMYRCASSLLTSGEGMDTQYFGPGTRLTVL.

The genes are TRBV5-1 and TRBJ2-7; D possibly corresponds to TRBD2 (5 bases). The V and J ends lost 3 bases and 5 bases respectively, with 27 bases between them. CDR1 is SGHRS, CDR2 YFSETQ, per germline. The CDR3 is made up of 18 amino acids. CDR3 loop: CASSSGGLVGGFLDEQYF. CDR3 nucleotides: TGCGCCAGCAGCTCCGGCGGGCTAGTAGGTGGGTTTTTGGACGAGCAGTACTTC.

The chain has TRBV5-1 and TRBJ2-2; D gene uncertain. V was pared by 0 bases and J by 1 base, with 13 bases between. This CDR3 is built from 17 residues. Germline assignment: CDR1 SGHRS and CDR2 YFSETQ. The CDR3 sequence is CASSLGVSAWNTGELFF. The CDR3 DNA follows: TGCGCCAGCAGCTTGGGAGTAAGTGCCTGGAACACCGGGGAGCTGTTTTTT.

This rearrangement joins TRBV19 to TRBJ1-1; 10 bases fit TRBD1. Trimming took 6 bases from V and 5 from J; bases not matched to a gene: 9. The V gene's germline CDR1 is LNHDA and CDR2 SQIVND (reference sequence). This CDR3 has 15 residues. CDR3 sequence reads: CASSRERTGGTEAFF. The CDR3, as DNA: TGTGCCAGTAGCCGAGAAAGGACAGGGGGGACTGAAGCTTTCTTT.

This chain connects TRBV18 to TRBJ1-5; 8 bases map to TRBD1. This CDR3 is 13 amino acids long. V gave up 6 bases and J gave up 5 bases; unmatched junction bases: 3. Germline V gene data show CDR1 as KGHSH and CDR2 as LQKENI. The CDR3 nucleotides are TGTGCCAGCTCCTCGGACAGGGATCAGCCCCAGCATTTT. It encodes CASSSDRDQPQHF.

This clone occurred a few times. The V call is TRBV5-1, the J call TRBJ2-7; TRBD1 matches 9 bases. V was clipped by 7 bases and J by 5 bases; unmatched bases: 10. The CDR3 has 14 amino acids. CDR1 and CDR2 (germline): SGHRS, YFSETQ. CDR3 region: CASHRGQGADEQYF. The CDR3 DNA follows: TGCGCCAGCCACAGGGGGCAGGGGGCGGACGAGCAGTACTTC.

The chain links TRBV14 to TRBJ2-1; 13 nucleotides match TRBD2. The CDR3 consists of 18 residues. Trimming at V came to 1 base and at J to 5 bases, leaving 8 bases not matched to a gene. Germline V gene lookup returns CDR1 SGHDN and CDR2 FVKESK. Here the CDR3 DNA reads TGTGCCAGCAGCCAAGGGCGACTAGCGGGGGGCCCCCACAATGAGCAGTTCTTC. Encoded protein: CASSQGRLAGGPHNEQFF.

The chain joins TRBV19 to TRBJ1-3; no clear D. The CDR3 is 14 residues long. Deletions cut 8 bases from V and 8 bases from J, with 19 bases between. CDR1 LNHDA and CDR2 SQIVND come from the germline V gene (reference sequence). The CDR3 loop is CASPLCSLRDTIYF. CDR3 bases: TGTGCCAGTCCCCTTTGTTCACTCCGGGACACCATATATTTT.

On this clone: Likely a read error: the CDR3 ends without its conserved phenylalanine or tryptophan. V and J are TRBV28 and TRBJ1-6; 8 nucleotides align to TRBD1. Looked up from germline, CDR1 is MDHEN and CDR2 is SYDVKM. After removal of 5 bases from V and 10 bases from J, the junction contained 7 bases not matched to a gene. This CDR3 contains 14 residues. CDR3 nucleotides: TGTGCCAGCAGTCCCGGACAGGGAGAATCACCCCTCCACCTT. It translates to CASSPGQGESPLHL.

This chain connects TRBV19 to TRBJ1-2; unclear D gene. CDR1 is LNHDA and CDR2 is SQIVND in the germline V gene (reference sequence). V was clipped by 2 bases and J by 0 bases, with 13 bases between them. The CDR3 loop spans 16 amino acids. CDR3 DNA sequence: TGTGCCAGTAGTATATATGGAGCTGCACCTAACTATGGCTACACCTTC. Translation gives CASSIYGAAPNYGYTF.

The DNA of the CDR3 is TGCGCCAGCAGCCCGATGGGACTCTACGAGCAGTACTTC. Translated, it gives CASSPMGLYEQYF. V and J are TRBV5-1 and TRBJ2-7, with a tentative D call TRBD2 (6 bases). In germline, CDR1 is SGHRS, CDR2 YFSETQ. This CDR3 comprises 13 residues. Trimming shortened V by 4 bases and J by 3 bases, and 11 bases separated the two germline ends.

DNA for the CDR3: TGTGCCAGCAGCTTCGACGCCGGGGAGCAGTACTTC. It encodes CASSFDAGEQYF. V gene TRBV7-2 combines with J gene TRBJ2-7; D not certain. V lost 3 bases and J 7 bases, leaving 10 bases between the germline ends. The CDR3 covers 12 residues. The germline V gene encodes CDR1 SGHTA and CDR2 FQGNSA.

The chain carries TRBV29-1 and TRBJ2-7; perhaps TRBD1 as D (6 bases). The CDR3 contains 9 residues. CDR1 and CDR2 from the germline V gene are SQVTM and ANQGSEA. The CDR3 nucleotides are TGCTCATCCAGGGGAGAGCAGTACTTC. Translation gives CSSRGEQYF.

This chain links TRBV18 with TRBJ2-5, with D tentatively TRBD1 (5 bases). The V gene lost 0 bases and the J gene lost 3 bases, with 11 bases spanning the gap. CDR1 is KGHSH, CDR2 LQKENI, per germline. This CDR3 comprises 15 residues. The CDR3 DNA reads TGTGCCAGCTCACCACCGCAGGGCAGAGAAGAGACCCAGTACTTC. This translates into CASSPPQGREETQYF.

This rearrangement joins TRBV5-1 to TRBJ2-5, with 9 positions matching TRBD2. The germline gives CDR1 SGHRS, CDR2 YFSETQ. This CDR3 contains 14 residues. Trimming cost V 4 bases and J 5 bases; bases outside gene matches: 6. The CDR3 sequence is CASSPGLAFETQYF. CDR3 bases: TGCGCCAGCAGCCCGGGACTAGCTTTTGAGACCCAGTACTTC.

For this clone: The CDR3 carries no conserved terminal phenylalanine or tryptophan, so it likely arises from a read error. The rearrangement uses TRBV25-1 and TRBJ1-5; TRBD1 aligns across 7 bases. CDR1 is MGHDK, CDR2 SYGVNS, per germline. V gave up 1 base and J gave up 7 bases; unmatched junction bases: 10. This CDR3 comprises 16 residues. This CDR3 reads CASSESGRGINQPQHL. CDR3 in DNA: TGTGCCAGCAGTGAATCAGGCAGGGGGATCAACCAGCCCCAGCATCTT.

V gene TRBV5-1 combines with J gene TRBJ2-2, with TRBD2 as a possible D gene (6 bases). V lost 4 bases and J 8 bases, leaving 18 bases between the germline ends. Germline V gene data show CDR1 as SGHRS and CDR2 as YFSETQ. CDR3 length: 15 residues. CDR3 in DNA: TGCGCCAGCAGCCTGCGGGGTGACCCAGCGGGGGAGCTGTTTTTT. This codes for CASSLRGDPAGELFF.